This T cell receptor (beta chain) was documented in a study of T cell responses to AZD1222 COVID-19 vaccine. Second-dose intervals of approximately 4 or approximately 12 weeks were pooled. The table came from immunoSEQ multiplex PCR; TCRdb's copy has only in-frame clones and leaves some out. The sample shows about 150,000 clones, around 86% of them seen only once. Germline CDR1 reads SGHVS; CDR2 reads FQNEAQ. V was pared by 1 base and J by 3 bases, with 21 bases between. This CDR3 contains 18 residues. This clone has a handful of counts. Its specificity is unknown. Study-level findings and limits: Regions left unmutated in variants are reportedly the target of nearly half of spike-specific TCRs.

The sequences come from peripheral blood, collected 28 days after the second AZD1222 dose. The gene calls are TRBV7-8 and TRBJ1-2, with D unclear. The receptor comes from an adult who received the AZD1222 COVID-19 vaccine. CDR3: CASSLDPADPRHDYGYTF. DNA for the CDR3: TGTGCCAGCAGCTTAGACCCTGCTGACCCCCGCCACGACTATGGCTACACCTTC.